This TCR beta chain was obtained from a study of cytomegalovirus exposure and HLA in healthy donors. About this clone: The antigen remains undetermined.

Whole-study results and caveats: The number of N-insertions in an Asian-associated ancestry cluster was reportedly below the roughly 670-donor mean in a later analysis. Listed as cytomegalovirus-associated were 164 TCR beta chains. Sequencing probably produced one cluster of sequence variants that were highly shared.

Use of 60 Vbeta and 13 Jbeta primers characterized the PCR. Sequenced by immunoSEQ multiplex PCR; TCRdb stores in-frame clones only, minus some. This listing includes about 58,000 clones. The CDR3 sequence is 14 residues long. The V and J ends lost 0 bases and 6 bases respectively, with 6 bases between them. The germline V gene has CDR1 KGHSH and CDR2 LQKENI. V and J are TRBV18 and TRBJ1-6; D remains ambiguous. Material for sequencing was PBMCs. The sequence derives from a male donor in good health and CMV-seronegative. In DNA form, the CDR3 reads TGTGCCAGCTCACCACCGGCAGGTAATTCACCCCTCCACTTT. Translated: CASSPPAGNSPLHF.